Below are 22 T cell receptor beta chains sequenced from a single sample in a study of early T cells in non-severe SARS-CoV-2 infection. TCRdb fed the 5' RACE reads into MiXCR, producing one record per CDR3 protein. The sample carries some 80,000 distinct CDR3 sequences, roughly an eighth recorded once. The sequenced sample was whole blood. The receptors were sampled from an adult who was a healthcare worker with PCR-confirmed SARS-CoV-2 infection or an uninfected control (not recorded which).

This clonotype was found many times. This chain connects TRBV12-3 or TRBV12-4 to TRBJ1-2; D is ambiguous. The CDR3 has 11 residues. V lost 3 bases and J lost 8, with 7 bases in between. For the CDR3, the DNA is TGTGCCAGCAGTTTCTCCCAGGGCTACACCTTC. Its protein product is CASSFSQGYTF.

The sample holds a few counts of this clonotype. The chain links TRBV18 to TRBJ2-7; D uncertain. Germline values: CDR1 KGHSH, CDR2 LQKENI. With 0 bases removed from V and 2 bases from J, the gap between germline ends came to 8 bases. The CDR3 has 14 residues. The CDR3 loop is CASSPPTIPYEQYF. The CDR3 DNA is TGTGCCAGCTCACCACCCACTATCCCCTACGAGCAGTACTTC.

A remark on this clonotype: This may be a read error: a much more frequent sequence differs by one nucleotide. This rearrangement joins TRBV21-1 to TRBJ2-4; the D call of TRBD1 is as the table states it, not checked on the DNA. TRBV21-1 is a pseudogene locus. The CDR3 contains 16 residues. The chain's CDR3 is CASSARTRQAKNIQYF. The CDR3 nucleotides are TGTGCCAGCAGCGCCCGGACACGGCAGGCCAAAAACATTCAGTACTTC.

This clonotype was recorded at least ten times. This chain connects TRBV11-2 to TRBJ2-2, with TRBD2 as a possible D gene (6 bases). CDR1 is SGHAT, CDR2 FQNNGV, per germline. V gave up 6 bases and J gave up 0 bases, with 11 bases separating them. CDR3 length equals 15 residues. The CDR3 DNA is TGTGCCAGCAGTCGGGGGAGGCCGAACACCGGGGAGCTGTTTTTT. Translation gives CASSRGRPNTGELFF.

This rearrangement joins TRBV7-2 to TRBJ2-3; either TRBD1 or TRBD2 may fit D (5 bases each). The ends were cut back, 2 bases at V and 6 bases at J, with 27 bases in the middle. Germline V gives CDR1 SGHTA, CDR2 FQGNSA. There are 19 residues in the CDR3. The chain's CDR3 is CASSLRSFLVVGEGDTQYF. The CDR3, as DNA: TGTGCCAGCAGCTTACGCAGTTTCTTGGTGGTGGGGGAAGGGGATACGCAGTATTTT.

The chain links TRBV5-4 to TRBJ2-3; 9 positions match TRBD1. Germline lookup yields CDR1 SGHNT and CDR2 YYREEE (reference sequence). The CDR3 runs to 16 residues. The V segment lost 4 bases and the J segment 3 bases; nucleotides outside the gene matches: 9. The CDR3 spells CASSKPGQGITDTQYF. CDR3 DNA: TGTGCCAGCAGCAAGCCGGGACAGGGTATAACAGATACGCAGTATTTT.

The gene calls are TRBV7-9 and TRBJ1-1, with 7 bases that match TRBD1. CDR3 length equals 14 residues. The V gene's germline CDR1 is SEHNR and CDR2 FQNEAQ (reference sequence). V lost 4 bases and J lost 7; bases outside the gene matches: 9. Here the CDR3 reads CASSSPGTALEAFF. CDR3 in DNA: TGTGCCAGCAGCTCGCCCGGGACAGCACTTGAAGCTTTCTTT.

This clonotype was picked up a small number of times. The CDR3 protein is CSARSGESTNQPQHF. The CDR3 DNA reads as TGCAGTGCTAGGTCGGGGGAATCGACCAATCAGCCCCAGCATTTT. The chain has TRBV20-1 and TRBJ1-5, with D tentatively TRBD1 (5 bases). The CDR3 loop spans 15 amino acids. The germline gives CDR1 DFQATT, CDR2 SNEGSKA (reference sequence). Trimming removed 3 bases from V and 3 bases from J, with 15 bases in between.

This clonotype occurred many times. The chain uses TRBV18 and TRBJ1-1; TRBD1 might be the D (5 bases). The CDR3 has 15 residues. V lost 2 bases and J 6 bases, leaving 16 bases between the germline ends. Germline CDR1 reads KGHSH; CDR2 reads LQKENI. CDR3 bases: TGTGCCAGCTCACCAGGGACGGTCGGCGGGTCTGAAGCTTTCTTT. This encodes CASSPGTVGGSEAFF.

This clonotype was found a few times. CDR3 DNA: TGCAGTGCGGGACTAGCGGGGGGGGTCCAAGAGACCCAGTACTTC. Protein product: CSAGLAGGVQETQYF. The gene calls are TRBV20-1 and TRBJ2-5; TRBD2 aligns across 16 bases. Losses at the gene ends were 6 bases for V and 1 base for J; bases not matched to a gene: 2. CDR1 is DFQATT, CDR2 SNEGSKA, per germline (reference sequence). The CDR3 consists of 15 residues.

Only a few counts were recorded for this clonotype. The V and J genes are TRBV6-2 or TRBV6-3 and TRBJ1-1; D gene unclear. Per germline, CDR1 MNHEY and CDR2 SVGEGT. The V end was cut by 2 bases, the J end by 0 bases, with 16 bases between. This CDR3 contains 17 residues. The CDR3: CASSYILGWFMNTEAFF. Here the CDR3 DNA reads TGTGCCAGCAGTTACATCCTTGGGTGGTTCATGAACACTGAAGCTTTCTTT.

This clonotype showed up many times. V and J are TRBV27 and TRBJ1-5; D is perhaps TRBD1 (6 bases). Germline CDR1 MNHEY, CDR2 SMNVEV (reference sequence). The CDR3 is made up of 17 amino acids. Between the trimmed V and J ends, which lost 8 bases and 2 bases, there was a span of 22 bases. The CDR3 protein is CASGGPGTGIGNQPQHF. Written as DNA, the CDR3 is TGTGCCAGCGGGGGCCCTGGGACGGGTATCGGCAATCAGCCCCAGCATTTT.

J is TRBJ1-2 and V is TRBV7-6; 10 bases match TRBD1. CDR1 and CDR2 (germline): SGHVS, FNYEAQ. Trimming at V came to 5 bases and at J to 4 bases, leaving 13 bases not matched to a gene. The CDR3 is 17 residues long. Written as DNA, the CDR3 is TGTGCCAGCAGCCGAACTAAACCGGACAGGGGGTTCTATGGCTACACCTTC. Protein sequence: CASSRTKPDRGFYGYTF.

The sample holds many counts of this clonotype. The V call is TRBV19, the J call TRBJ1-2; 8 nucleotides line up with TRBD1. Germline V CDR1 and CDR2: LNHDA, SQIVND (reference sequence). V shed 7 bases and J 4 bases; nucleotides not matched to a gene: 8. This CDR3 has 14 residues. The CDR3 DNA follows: TGTGCCAGTACTCCCGGGACAGGCTCCTATGGCTACACCTTC. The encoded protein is CASTPGTGSYGYTF. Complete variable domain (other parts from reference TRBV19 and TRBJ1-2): DGGITQSPKYLFRKEGQNVTLSCEQNLNHDAMYWYRQDPGQGLRLIYYSQIVNDFQKGDIAEGYSVSREKKESFPLTVTSAQKNPTAFYLCASTPGTGSYGYTFGSGTRLTVV.

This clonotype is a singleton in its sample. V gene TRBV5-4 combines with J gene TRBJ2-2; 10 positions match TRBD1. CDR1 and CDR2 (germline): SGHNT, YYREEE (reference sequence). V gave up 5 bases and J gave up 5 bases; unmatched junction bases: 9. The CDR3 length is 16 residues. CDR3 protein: CASRAGQGVRTGELFF. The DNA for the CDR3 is TGTGCCAGCAGAGCCGGACAGGGGGTTAGGACCGGGGAGCTGTTTTTT. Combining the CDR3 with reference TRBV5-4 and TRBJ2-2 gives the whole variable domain ETGVTQSPTHLIKTRGQQVTLRCSSQSGHNTVSWYQQALGQGPQFIFQYYREEENGRGNFPPRFSGLQFPNYSSELNVNALELDDSALYLCASRAGQGVRTGELFFGEGSRLTVL.

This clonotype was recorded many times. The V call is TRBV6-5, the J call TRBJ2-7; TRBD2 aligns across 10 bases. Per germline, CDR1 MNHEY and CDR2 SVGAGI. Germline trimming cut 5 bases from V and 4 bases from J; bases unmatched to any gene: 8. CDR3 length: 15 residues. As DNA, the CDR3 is TGTGCCAGCAGTCGCCTCACTAGCGGGATGTACGAGCAGTACTTC. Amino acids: CASSRLTSGMYEQYF.

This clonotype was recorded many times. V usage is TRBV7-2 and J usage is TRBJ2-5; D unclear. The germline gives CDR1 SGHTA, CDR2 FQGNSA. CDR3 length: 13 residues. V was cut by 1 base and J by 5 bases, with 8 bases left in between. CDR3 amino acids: CASSLGGSETQYF. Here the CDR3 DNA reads TGTGCCAGCAGCTTAGGTGGTTCGGAGACCCAGTACTTC.

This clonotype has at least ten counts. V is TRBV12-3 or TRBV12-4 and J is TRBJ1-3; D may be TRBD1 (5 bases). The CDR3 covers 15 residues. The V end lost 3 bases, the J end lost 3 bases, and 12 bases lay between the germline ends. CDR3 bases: TGTGCCAGCAGTTTCGGGGGAGTTAGTGGAAACACCATATATTTT. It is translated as CASSFGGVSGNTIYF.

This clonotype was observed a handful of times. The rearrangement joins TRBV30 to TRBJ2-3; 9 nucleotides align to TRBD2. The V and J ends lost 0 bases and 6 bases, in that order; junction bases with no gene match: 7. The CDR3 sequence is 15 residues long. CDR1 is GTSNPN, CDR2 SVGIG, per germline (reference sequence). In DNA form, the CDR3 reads TGTGCCTGGAGTGTGGCGGGGGGGCGGACGGATACGCAGTATTTT. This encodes CAWSVAGGRTDTQYF. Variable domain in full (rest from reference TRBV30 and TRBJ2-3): SQTIHQWPATLVQPVGSPLSLECTVEGTSNPNLYWYRQAAGRGLQLLFYSVGIGQISSEVPQNLSASRPQDRQFILSSKKLLLSDSGFYLCAWSVAGGRTDTQYFGPGTRLTVL.

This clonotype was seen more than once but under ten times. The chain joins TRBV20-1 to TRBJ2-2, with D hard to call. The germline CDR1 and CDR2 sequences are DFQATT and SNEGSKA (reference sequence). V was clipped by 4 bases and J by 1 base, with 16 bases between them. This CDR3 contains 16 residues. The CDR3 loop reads CSAKGRRPRNTGELFF. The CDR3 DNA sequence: TGCAGTGCTAAAGGCCGGAGACCGAGGAACACCGGGGAGCTGTTTTTT.

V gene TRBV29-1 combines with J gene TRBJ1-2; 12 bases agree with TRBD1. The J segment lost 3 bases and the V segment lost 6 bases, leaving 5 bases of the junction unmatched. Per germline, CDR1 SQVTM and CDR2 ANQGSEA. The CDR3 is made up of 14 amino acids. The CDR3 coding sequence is TGCAGCGTGCTGGGGACAGGGGGCGACTATGGCTACACCTTC. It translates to CSVLGTGGDYGYTF.

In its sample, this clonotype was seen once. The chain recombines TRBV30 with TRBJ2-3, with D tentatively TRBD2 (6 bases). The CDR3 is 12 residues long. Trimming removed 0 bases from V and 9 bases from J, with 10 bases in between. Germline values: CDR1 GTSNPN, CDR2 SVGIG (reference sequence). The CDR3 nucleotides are TGTGCCTGGAGTGTGCGGGGACCCACGCAGTATTTT. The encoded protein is CAWSVRGPTQYF.